This T cell receptor (beta chain) was recorded in a study of beta chain features in type 1 diabetes. The V segment lost 4 bases and the J segment 5 bases; nucleotides outside the gene matches: 5. Germline V CDR1 and CDR2: SGHRS, YFSETQ. The CDR3 loop spans 14 amino acids. As regards this clone: The antigen is not known.

Study conclusions and caveats: People with Type 1 diabetes carried modestly yet significantly shorter TCRB CDR3s in all four CD4+ subsets. Patients' naive, central memory and Treg TCRB repertoires seemed closer to one another than those of healthy donors.

The entirety of the isolated RNA underwent reverse transcription, so expressed TCRB transcripts were sequenced. The protocol was immunoSEQ multiplex PCR, while the TCRdb copy is restricted to in-frame clones and leaves out a portion. The sample contains about 700,000 clones, 13% of which appear only once. The source of this sequence is a man younger than 30 with type 1 diabetes. This chain joins TRBV5-1 and TRBJ2-2; 7 bases are shared with TRBD2. The sequencing sample was made of naive CD4+ T cells from blood. In nucleotides, the CDR3 is TGCGCCAGCAGCGCCCCGGGGGGTACCGGGGAGCTGTTTTTT. Protein product: CASSAPGGTGELFF.